These 12 T cell receptor beta chains came from one sample sequenced in a study of blood T cell repertoires in COVID-19. Assay: immunoSEQ multiplex PCR; the TCRdb copy retains only in-frame clones and omits some. Here the sample spans about 24,000 clones, roughly 88% being singletons. Specimen: peripheral blood. These TCRs come from a woman older than 75 with active or convalescent COVID-19.

CDR3 region: CASSGINRQETQYF. CDR3 DNA: TGTGCCAGCAGTGGAATTAACAGGCAAGAGACCCAGTACTTC. This chain joins TRBV27 and TRBJ2-5; TRBD1 might be the D (5 bases). This CDR3 spans 14 amino acids. V was trimmed by 5 bases and J by 2 bases, leaving 12 bases between them. Germline V gene sequence: CDR1 MNHEY, CDR2 SMNVEV (reference sequence).

The CDR3 protein is CASSQGRKGEQYF. CDR3 nucleotides: TGTGCCAGCAGCCAGGGGCGGAAAGGCGAGCAGTACTTC. This chain connects TRBV4-2 to TRBJ2-7, with D tentatively TRBD1 (5 bases). This CDR3 is 13 amino acids long. Germline V gives CDR1 LGHNA, CDR2 YNFKEQ. V was cut by 3 bases and J by 6 bases, with 12 bases left in between.

This chain links TRBV7-9 with TRBJ1-2; TRBD1 aligns across 9 bases. CDR3 size: 15 residues. J lost 8 bases, V lost 4 bases, and 11 bases had no gene match. From germline, CDR1 is SEHNR and CDR2 FQNEAQ (reference sequence). The DNA of the CDR3 is TGTGCCAGCAGCTCGACTGCCGGGACAGGGAAGGGCTACACCTTC. Its protein product is CASSSTAGTGKGYTF.

The chain is built from TRBV11-3 and TRBJ1-2, with 8 bases lining up with TRBD1. Germline V gene sequence: CDR1 SGHNT, CDR2 YENEEA. CDR3 size: 13 residues. The V gene end was trimmed by 5 bases and the J gene end by 4 bases; junction bases not matched to a gene: 3. CDR3 DNA sequence: TGTGCCAGCAGCATAGGACAGGGCTATGGCTACACCTTC. It is translated as CASSIGQGYGYTF.

This chain links TRBV27 with TRBJ2-6, with TRBD1 matching 8 bases. The CDR3 has 14 residues. After removal of 3 bases from V and 12 bases from J, the junction contained 7 bases not matched to a gene. Germline V CDR1 and CDR2: MNHEY, SMNVEV (reference sequence). The CDR3 coding sequence is TGTGCCAGCAGTTTCTCCGGACAGGGAGGCGTCCTGACTTTC. Translated: CASSFSGQGGVLTF.

The chain links TRBV9 to TRBJ2-2; perhaps TRBD2 as D (7 bases). Germline V CDR1 and CDR2: SGDLS, YYNGEE. The length of the CDR3 is 15 residues. Trimming pared 4 bases from V and 3 bases from J, leaving 13 bases between. In DNA form, the CDR3 reads TGTGCCAGCAGCAACACGGGGGGCTACACCGGGGAGCTGTTTTTT. Translation: CASSNTGGYTGELFF.

This chain links TRBV6-5 with TRBJ2-3, with a weak D call TRBD1 (6 bases). The CDR3 runs to 15 residues. Looked up from germline, CDR1 is MNHEY and CDR2 is SVGAGI. The V end lost 6 bases, the J end lost 9 bases, and 22 bases lay between the germline ends. The CDR3 bases are TGTGCCAGCAGACCACTGTCCCAGGGGAAAAAAACGCAGTATTTT. Its translation: CASRPLSQGKKTQYF.

The chain uses TRBV4-3 and TRBJ1-2; TRBD1 aligns across 10 bases. The germline V gene has CDR1 LGHNA and CDR2 YSLEER. With V trimmed by 0 bases and J by 0 bases, 7 bases remained unmatched. The CDR3 covers 18 residues. The CDR3 sequence is CASSQDSTGGLANYGYTF. The CDR3, as DNA: TGCGCCAGCAGCCAAGATTCGACAGGGGGCTTAGCTAACTATGGCTACACCTTC.

The chain has TRBV28 and TRBJ1-4; 10 bases match TRBD1. V trimming: 4 bases; J trimming: 2 bases; junction bases outside the gene matches: 7. Germline values: CDR1 MDHEN, CDR2 SYDVKM. The CDR3 spans 17 residues. CDR3 bases: TGTGCCAGCAGTTCTCCGACAGGGGGCAGGACTAATGAAAAACTGTTTTTT. This codes for CASSSPTGGRTNEKLFF.

The chain recombines TRBV5-6 with TRBJ1-4; 7 bases agree with TRBD1. The trim removed 4 bases at V and 5 bases at J, leaving 8 bases unmatched. This CDR3 region has 15 residues. Germline CDR1 is SGHDT and CDR2 is YYEEEE. The CDR3 sequence is CASSGERGLNEKLFF. The CDR3 region has the DNA TGTGCCAGCAGCGGAGAAAGGGGGCTCAATGAAAAACTGTTTTTT.

The chain employs TRBV2 and TRBJ2-2, with D hard to call. V lost 4 bases to trimming and J lost 1 base, with 10 bases between them. CDR1 is SNHLY, CDR2 FYNNEI, per germline. This CDR3 has 15 amino acids. CDR3 coding DNA: TGTGCCAGCAGTGCAACCGGCGGGAACACCGGGGAGCTGTTTTTT. Its translation: CASSATGGNTGELFF.

This sequence joins TRBV5-4 and TRBJ1-1; D is perhaps TRBD1 (5 bases). Germline CDR1 and CDR2: SGHNT and YYREEE (reference sequence). This CDR3 spans 17 amino acids. V shed 4 bases and J shed 1 base, with 20 bases lying between them. Written as DNA, the CDR3 is TGTGCCAGCAGCCCAGACAGCGCCCGGCCGACGAACACTGAAGCTTTCTTT. Amino acids: CASSPDSARPTNTEAFF.